This T cell receptor beta chain was identified during a study of T cell responses to AZD1222 COVID-19 vaccine. Whole-study context: Second-dose timings of about 4 or about 12 weeks were pooled. The study, taken as a whole, reports: The sample set comprised mostly white British donors with more females, and clonal diversity was possibly underestimated. An increase in Spike-specific TCR breadth and depth was observed after two AZD1222 doses.

Assay used: immunoSEQ multiplex PCR; TCRdb lists only in-frame clones, some missing. The sample contains some 120,000 clones, 65% to 85% of which appear only once. Germline-derived CDR1 and CDR2 are SGHNT and YYREEE (reference sequence). The CDR3 is 15 residues long. The ends lost 2 bases at V and 2 bases at J; junction bases unmatched: 6. A few counts support this clone. No antigen is known for it. The specimen was peripheral blood, collected on day 0 of AZD1222 vaccination. The sequence came from an adult in good health. The gene calls are TRBV5-4 and TRBJ1-2; TRBD1 agrees at 7 bases. The CDR3 region is CASSFGGQSNYGYTF. The CDR3 bases are TGTGCCAGCAGCTTTGGGGGACAGTCAAACTATGGCTACACCTTC.